These 7 T cell receptor beta chains came from one sample sequenced in a study of vaccination and CD4 T cells after COVID-19. The Oncomine TCR Beta short-read assay sequenced DNA from cultured CD4+ T cells. TCRdb called the PCR reads again in MiXCR, with one record for every CDR3 protein. Among around 20,000 distinct CDR3 sequences listed, approximately 61% were seen once. These receptors' antigens are unknown. Regarding treatment: roughly 10-day PBMC culture with coronavirus spike peptide pools or control peptides (ViraFEST assay). The sequencing used CD4+ T cells from blood, cultured in vitro, collected after SARS-CoV-2 vaccination. The receptor set was obtained from a human donor who had recovered from COVID-19.

This chain joins TRBV7-9 and TRBJ1-6; D unclear. Germline values: CDR1 SEHNR, CDR2 FQNEAQ (reference sequence). The V end lost 1 base, the J end lost 6 bases, and 13 bases lay between the germline ends. The CDR3 is 16 amino acids. Here the CDR3 DNA reads TGTGCCAGCAGCTTAGTTGGGCCAGCCATTAATTCACCCCTCCACTTT. Translation: CASSLVGPAINSPLHF. The full variable domain, its missing parts supplied by reference TRBV7-9 and TRBJ1-6, is DTGVSQNPRHKITKRGQNVTFRCDPISEHNRLYWYRQTLGQGPEFLTYFQNEAQLEKSRLLSDRFSAERPKGSFSTLEIQRTEQGDSAMYLCASSLVGPAINSPLHFGNGTRLTVT.

The chain has TRBV6-5 and TRBJ2-1; 13 nucleotides align to TRBD2. V gave up 4 bases and J gave up 7 bases; unmatched junction bases: 4. The CDR3 covers 15 residues. The germline V gene has CDR1 MNHEY and CDR2 SVGAGI. In DNA, the CDR3 is TGTGCCAGCAGTTCCGGGACTAGCGGGGCGAATGAGCAGTTCTTC. It translates to CASSSGTSGANEQFF.

This clonotype was detected only a few times. The V and J genes are TRBV2 and TRBJ1-1, with D possibly matching TRBD1 (5 bases). This CDR3 contains 13 residues. Trimming took 8 bases from V and 1 from J, leaving 11 bases between them. Germline CDR1 and CDR2: SNHLY and FYNNEI. CDR3: CASDMGTNTEAFF. The CDR3 coding sequence is TGTGCCAGCGATATGGGGACGAACACTGAAGCTTTCTTT.

This chain uses TRBV5-6 with TRBJ1-6; the match to TRBD1 covers 10 bases. V was clipped by 4 bases and J by 6 bases; unmatched bases: 7. The germline V gene encodes CDR1 SGHDT and CDR2 YYEEEE. The CDR3 runs 16 residues. CDR3 in amino acids: CASSPDRGQSNSPLHF. The CDR3 DNA is TGTGCCAGCAGCCCTGACAGGGGGCAATCTAATTCACCCCTCCACTTT. Together with reference TRBV5-6 and TRBJ1-6, the CDR3 gives the full variable domain: DAGVTQSPTHLIKTRGQQVTLRCSPKSGHDTVSWYQQALGQGPQFIFQYYEEEERQRGNFPDRFSGHQFPNYSSELNVNALLLGDSALYLCASSPDRGQSNSPLHFGNGTRLTVT.

This chain connects TRBV18 to TRBJ1-2; 8 bases are a match to TRBD1. Losses at the gene ends were 3 bases for V and 6 bases for J; bases not matched to a gene: 15. There are 17 residues in the CDR3. The V gene's germline CDR1 is KGHSH and CDR2 LQKENI. The DNA of the CDR3 is TGTGCCAGCTCACCTCTCTCTCAAGCAGGGGGCGTAGATGGCTACACCTTC. Protein sequence: CASSPLSQAGGVDGYTF.

CDR3 region: CASSQDQGVVNTEAFF. CDR3 in DNA: TGTGCCAGCAGCCAAGATCAGGGCGTCGTGAACACTGAAGCTTTCTTT. V and J are TRBV14 and TRBJ1-1; D might be TRBD1 (5 bases). The V and J ends lost 0 bases and 0 bases respectively, with 11 bases between them. Germline CDR1 SGHDN, CDR2 FVKESK. The CDR3 consists of 16 residues.

The genes are TRBV7-9 and TRBJ1-5, with D possibly TRBD1 on 6 matching bases. Germline-derived CDR1 and CDR2 are SEHNR and FQNEAQ (reference sequence). V lost 5 bases, J lost 7 bases, and 12 bases lay in between. This CDR3 comprises 13 residues. This CDR3 is CASSVQGDQPQHF. In nucleotides, the CDR3 is TGTGCCAGCAGCGTACAGGGTGACCAGCCCCAGCATTTT. Looking up the rest from reference TRBV7-9 and TRBJ1-5 gives the full variable domain: DTGVSQNPRHKITKRGQNVTFRCDPISEHNRLYWYRQTLGQGPEFLTYFQNEAQLEKSRLLSDRFSAERPKGSFSTLEIQRTEQGDSAMYLCASSVQGDQPQHFGDGTRLSIL.